These 14 T cell receptor beta chains share one sample of origin, sequenced in a study of OX40 agonist ivuxolimab in advanced cancers. Sequenced by immunoSEQ multiplex PCR; TCRdb stores in-frame clones only, minus some. The data contain roughly 64,000 clones, around 88% of them singletons. The specimen was CD4+ or CD8+ T cells sorted from blood, collected in a trial of the OX40 agonist ivuxolimab. The receptors come from an adult with an advanced solid tumor such as melanoma, head and neck, liver or kidney cancer.

V gene TRBV5-1 combines with J gene TRBJ1-1; TRBD1 is a possible D gene (6 bases). V dropped 4 bases and J dropped 5 bases, with 15 bases sitting between them. The CDR3 sequence is 14 residues long. Per germline, CDR1 SGHRS and CDR2 YFSETQ. Here the CDR3 reads CASSPRGGGTEAFF. Here the CDR3 DNA reads TGCGCCAGCAGCCCAAGAGGAGGGGGGACTGAAGCTTTCTTT. Supplemented by reference TRBV5-1 and TRBJ1-1, the full variable domain reads KAGVTQTPRYLIKTRGQQVTLSCSPISGHRSVSWYQQTPGQGLQFLFEYFSETQRNKGNFPGRFSGRQFSNSRSEMNVSTLELGDSALYLCASSPRGGGTEAFFGQGTRLTVV.

The chain employs TRBV4-2 and TRBJ2-7, with 9 bases that match TRBD2. Germline V gene sequence: CDR1 LGHNA, CDR2 YNFKEQ. J was trimmed by 6 bases and V by 1 base; bases with no gene match: 4. The CDR3 spans 14 residues. The chain's CDR3 is CASSQVAGGREQYF. The CDR3 region has the DNA TGTGCCAGCAGCCAAGTTGCGGGGGGGCGCGAGCAGTACTTC.

The rearrangement joins TRBV6-5 to TRBJ2-1; D perhaps matches TRBD1 (6 bases). The CDR3 runs 13 residues. CDR1 and CDR2 from the germline V gene are MNHEY and SVGAGI. Trimming took 10 bases from V and 3 from J, leaving 13 bases between them. In DNA form, the CDR3 reads TGTGCCACCCTCGACAGGATCTACAATGAGCAGTTCTTC. Translating gives CATLDRIYNEQFF.

The DNA for the CDR3 is TGTGCCAGCAGCGTAATGTCGACGCTGAACACTGAAGCTTTCTTT. As protein: CASSVMSTLNTEAFF. This sequence joins TRBV9 and TRBJ1-1; D gene unclear. CDR1 and CDR2 from the germline V gene are SGDLS and YYNGEE. The length of the CDR3 is 15 residues. The V end was cut by 1 base, the J end by 0 bases, with 10 bases between.

The chain carries TRBV2 and TRBJ2-5; 8 nucleotides match TRBD2. Germline trimming cut 5 bases from V and 2 bases from J; bases unmatched to any gene: 13. Germline V gives CDR1 SNHLY, CDR2 FYNNEI. The CDR3 is 17 amino acids. The CDR3 spells CASSRALAGLAQETQYF. CDR3 in DNA: TGTGCCAGCAGTAGGGCCCTAGCGGGCCTTGCTCAAGAGACCCAGTACTTC.

This rearrangement joins TRBV27 to TRBJ2-3; D is unresolved. V was cut by 2 bases and J by 2 bases, with 8 bases left in between. The germline V gene encodes CDR1 MNHEY and CDR2 SMNVEV (reference sequence). This CDR3 region has 14 residues. The CDR3 nucleotides read TGTGCCAGCAGTTTACGGCGGATCACAGATACGCAGTATTTT. Translating it yields CASSLRRITDTQYF.

This chain connects TRBV4-1 to TRBJ1-1; tentative D call: TRBD1 (6 bases). Germline V CDR1 and CDR2: MGHRA, YSYEKL. CDR3 length: 15 residues. Trimming took 1 base from V and 1 from J, leaving 10 bases between them. The CDR3: CASSQGQGRNTEAFF. The CDR3 coding sequence is TGCGCCAGCAGCCAAGGTCAGGGGAGGAACACTGAAGCTTTCTTT.

V and J are TRBV5-1 and TRBJ2-7; 9 nucleotides line up with TRBD1. CDR3 length equals 15 residues. The J segment lost 0 bases and the V segment lost 4 bases, leaving 5 bases of the junction unmatched. Germline lookup yields CDR1 SGHRS and CDR2 YFSETQ. CDR3 in DNA: TGCGCCAGCAGCGCGACGACAGGGGGCTCCTACGAGCAGTACTTC. Translation: CASSATTGGSYEQYF. The whole variable domain, filled in from reference TRBV5-1 and TRBJ2-7, reads KAGVTQTPRYLIKTRGQQVTLSCSPISGHRSVSWYQQTPGQGLQFLFEYFSETQRNKGNFPGRFSGRQFSNSRSEMNVSTLELGDSALYLCASSATTGGSYEQYFGPGTRLTVT.

This clone occurred a few times. The rearrangement uses TRBV6-1 and TRBJ2-7; D is possibly TRBD1 (6 bases). The CDR3 sequence is 14 residues long. Trimming removed 7 bases from V and 2 bases from J, with 15 bases in between. Germline values: CDR1 MNHNS, CDR2 SASEGT. The CDR3 loop is CASISGDQTYEQYF. CDR3 coding DNA: TGTGCCAGCATCTCAGGGGATCAAACCTACGAGCAGTACTTC.

The CDR3 nucleotides are TGTGCCAGCAGCGGGCGCGGGGGACGATACAATGAGCAGTTCTTC. Its translation: CASSGRGGRYNEQFF. The chain employs TRBV9 and TRBJ2-1; TRBD2 aligns across 7 bases. The V segment lost 3 bases and the J segment 4 bases; nucleotides outside the gene matches: 7. CDR1 and CDR2 (germline): SGDLS, YYNGEE. The CDR3 extends over 15 amino acids.

The gene calls are TRBV18 and TRBJ2-7; 9 bases fit TRBD2. The trim removed 5 bases at V and 0 bases at J, leaving 8 bases unmatched. Germline CDR1 KGHSH, CDR2 LQKENI. This CDR3 region has 16 residues. The CDR3 loop is CASSTTLAGSSYEQYF. For the CDR3, the DNA is TGTGCCAGCTCAACAACTCTAGCGGGATCCTCCTACGAGCAGTACTTC.

CDR3 bases: TGTGCCTGGAGTCACCGCATTGTTGGCAATCAGCCCCAGCATTTT. Encoded protein: CAWSHRIVGNQPQHF. The rearrangement joins TRBV30 to TRBJ1-5; D not certain. The V end lost 2 bases, the J end lost 2 bases, and 13 bases lay between the germline ends. The CDR3 is 15 residues long. From germline, CDR1 is GTSNPN and CDR2 SVGIG (reference sequence).

The J gene is TRBJ2-7, the V gene TRBV19; 9 bases map to TRBD1. V shed 5 bases, J shed 5 bases, and the junction held 10 bases outside the gene matches. The CDR3 totals 15 residues. Germline CDR1 reads LNHDA; CDR2 reads SQIVND (reference sequence). CDR3 in amino acids: CASSEPGTGKNEQYF. CDR3 DNA sequence: TGTGCCAGTAGTGAACCCGGGACAGGGAAAAACGAGCAGTACTTC. The full variable domain, in which reference TRBV19 and TRBJ2-7 provide the parts outside the CDR3, is DGGITQSPKYLFRKEGQNVTLSCEQNLNHDAMYWYRQDPGQGLRLIYYSQIVNDFQKGDIAEGYSVSREKKESFPLTVTSAQKNPTAFYLCASSEPGTGKNEQYFGPGTRLTVT.

V is TRBV19 and J is TRBJ1-1, with a weak D call TRBD1 (5 bases). Trimming shortened V by 3 bases and J by 1 base, and 9 bases separated the two germline ends. The CDR3 covers 14 residues. Per the germline V gene, CDR1 is LNHDA and CDR2 is SQIVND (reference sequence). Written as DNA, the CDR3 is TGTGCCAGTAGTATTCAGGGAGAGAACACTGAAGCTTTCTTT. Protein sequence: CASSIQGENTEAFF.